The clone carrying this T cell receptor beta chain was detected once. No antigen is known for it. The method was immunoSEQ multiplex PCR; TCRdb's version includes in-frame clones alone and lacks a portion of them. The repertoire holds roughly 120,000 clones, approximately 94% seen once, with more than 3% in the top ten. The source of the sample is a study of brain T cells in children with intractable seizures. General study points: Pre- and post-surgery blood differed in depth, so pre-surgery absences may be undersampling.

The sequenced cases were selected for having the highest brain T cell transcript signatures. At least one anti-epileptic drug was given before surgery. The length of the CDR3 is 13 residues. This TCR was recovered from a boy younger than two with hemimegalencephaly and intractable seizures. Sequencing was performed on peripheral blood, taken at surgery. The chain carries TRBV21-1 and TRBJ1-2. TRBV21-1 is termed a pseudogene. The CDR3 sequence is CASSGDGAYGYTF. For the CDR3, the DNA is TGTGCCAGCAGTGGGGACGGCGCCTATGGCTACACCTTC.